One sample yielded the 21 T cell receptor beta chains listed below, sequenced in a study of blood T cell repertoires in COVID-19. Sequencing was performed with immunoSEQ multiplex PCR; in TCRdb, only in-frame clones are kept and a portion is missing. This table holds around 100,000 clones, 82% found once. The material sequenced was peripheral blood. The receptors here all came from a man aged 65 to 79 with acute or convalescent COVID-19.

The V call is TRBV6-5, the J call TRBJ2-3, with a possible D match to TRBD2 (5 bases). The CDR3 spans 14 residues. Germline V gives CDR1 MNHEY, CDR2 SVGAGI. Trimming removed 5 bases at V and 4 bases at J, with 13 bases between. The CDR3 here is CASSLIGVADTQYF. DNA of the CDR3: TGTGCCAGCAGTCTCATCGGGGTGGCAGATACGCAGTATTTT.

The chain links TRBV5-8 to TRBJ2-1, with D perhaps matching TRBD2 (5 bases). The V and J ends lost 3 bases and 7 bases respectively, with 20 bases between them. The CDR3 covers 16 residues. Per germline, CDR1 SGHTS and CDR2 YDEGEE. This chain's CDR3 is CASSYTGMGVKNEQFF. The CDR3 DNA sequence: TGTGCCAGCAGCTATACGGGAATGGGTGTAAAAAATGAGCAGTTCTTC. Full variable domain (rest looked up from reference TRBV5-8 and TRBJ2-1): EAGVTQSPTHLIKTRGQQATLRCSPISGHTSVYWYQQALGLGLQFLLWYDEGEERNRGNFPPRFSGRQFPNYSSELNVNALELEDSALYLCASSYTGMGVKNEQFFGPGTRLTVL.

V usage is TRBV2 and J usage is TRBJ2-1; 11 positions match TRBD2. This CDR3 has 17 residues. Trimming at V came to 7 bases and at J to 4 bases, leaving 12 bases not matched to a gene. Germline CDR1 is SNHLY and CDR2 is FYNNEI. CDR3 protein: CASTLAPSGGMYNEQFF. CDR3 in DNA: TGTGCCAGCACCCTAGCCCCTAGCGGGGGGATGTACAATGAGCAGTTCTTC.

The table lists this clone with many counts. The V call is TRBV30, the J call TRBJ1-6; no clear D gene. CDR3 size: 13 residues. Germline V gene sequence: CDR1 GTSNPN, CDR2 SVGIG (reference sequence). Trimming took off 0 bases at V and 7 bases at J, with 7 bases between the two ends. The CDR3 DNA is TGTGCCTGGAGTGTACAGAACAATTCACCCCTCCACTTT. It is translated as CAWSVQNNSPLHF.

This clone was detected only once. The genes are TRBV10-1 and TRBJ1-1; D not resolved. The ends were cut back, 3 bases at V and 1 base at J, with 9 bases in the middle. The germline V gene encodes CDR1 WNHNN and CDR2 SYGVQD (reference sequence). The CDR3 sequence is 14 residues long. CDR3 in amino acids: CASSEAGRNTEAFF. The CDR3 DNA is TGCGCCAGCAGTGAAGCGGGCAGGAACACTGAAGCTTTCTTT.

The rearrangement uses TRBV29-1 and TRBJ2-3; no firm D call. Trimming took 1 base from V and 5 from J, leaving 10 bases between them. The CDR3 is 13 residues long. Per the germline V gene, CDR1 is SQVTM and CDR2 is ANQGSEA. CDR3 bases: TGCAGCGTTGAAGCACTCTTCGGAGATACGCAGTATTTT. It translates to CSVEALFGDTQYF.

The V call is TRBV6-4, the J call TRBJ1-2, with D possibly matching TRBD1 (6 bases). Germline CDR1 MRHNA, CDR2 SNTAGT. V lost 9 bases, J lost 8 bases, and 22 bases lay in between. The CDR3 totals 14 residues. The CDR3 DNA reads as TGTGCCAGGAGAGATAAGCAGGGGACGGAGGGCTACACCTTC. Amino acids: CARRDKQGTEGYTF.

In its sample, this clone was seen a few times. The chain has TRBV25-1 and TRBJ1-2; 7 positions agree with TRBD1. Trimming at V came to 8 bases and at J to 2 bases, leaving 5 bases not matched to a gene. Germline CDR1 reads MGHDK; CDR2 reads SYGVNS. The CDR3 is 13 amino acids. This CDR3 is CASRRGLNYGYTF. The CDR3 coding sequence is TGTGCCAGCCGTAGGGGGCTAAACTATGGCTACACCTTC.

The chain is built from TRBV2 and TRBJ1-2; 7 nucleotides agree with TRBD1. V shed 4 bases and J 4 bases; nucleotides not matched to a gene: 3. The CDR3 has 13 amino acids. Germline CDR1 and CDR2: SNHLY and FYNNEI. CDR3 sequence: CASSAGQTYGYTF. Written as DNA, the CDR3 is TGTGCCAGCAGTGCGGGACAGACCTATGGCTACACCTTC. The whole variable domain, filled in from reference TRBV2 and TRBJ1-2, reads EPEVTQTPSHQVTQMGQEVILRCVPISNHLYFYWYRQILGQKVEFLVSFYNNEISEKSEIFDDQFSVERPDGSNFTLKIRSTKLEDSAMYFCASSAGQTYGYTFGSGTRLTVV.

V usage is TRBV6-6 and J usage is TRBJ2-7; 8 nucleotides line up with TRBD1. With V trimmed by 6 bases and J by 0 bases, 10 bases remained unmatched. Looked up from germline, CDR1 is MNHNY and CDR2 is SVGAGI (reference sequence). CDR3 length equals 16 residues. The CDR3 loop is CASRRSRTGSSYEQYF. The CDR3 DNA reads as TGTGCCAGCAGACGATCCCGGACAGGGAGCTCCTACGAGCAGTACTTC.

The CDR3 DNA follows: TGTGCCACCAGTGATTCGACTGCCGAGACGTTTTATACGCAGTATTTT. Translation gives CATSDSTAETFYTQYF. This rearrangement joins TRBV24-1 to TRBJ2-3; D gene ambiguous. The length of the CDR3 is 16 residues. CDR1 is KGHDR, CDR2 SFDVKD, per germline. V lost 2 bases to trimming and J lost 7 bases, with 18 bases between them.

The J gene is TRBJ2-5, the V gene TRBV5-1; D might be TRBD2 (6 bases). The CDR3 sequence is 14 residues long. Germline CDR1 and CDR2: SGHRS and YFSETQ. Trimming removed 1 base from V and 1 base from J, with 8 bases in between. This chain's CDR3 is CASSLLSGQETQYF. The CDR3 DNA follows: TGCGCCAGCAGCTTGCTTAGCGGCCAAGAGACCCAGTACTTC.

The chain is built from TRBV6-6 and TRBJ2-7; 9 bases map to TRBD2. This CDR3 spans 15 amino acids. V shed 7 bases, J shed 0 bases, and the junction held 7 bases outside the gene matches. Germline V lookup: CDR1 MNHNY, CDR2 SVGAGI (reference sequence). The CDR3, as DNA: TGTGCCAGCATTGAGAGCGGGAGGAGCTCCTACGAGCAGTACTTC. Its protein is CASIESGRSSYEQYF.

This CDR3 is CSVRNQGGGGAFF. CDR3 sequence (DNA): TGCAGCGTTCGTAACCAGGGTGGTGGTGGCGCTTTCTTT. The V gene is TRBV29-1, the J gene TRBJ1-1; weak D call: TRBD1 (5 bases). Per germline, CDR1 SQVTM and CDR2 ANQGSEA. There are 13 residues in the CDR3. V shed 5 bases and J shed 11 bases, with 21 bases lying between them.

The CDR3 DNA is TGTGCCAGCAGCCACTCCGGAGCTGAGCAGTTCTTC. This encodes CASSHSGAEQFF. V gene TRBV3-1 (or the pseudogene TRBV3-2) combines with J gene TRBJ2-1; no firm D call. CDR3 size: 12 residues. Germline V gene lookup returns CDR1 LGHDT and CDR2 YNNKEL (reference sequence). With 3 bases removed from V and 9 bases from J, the gap between germline ends came to 9 bases.

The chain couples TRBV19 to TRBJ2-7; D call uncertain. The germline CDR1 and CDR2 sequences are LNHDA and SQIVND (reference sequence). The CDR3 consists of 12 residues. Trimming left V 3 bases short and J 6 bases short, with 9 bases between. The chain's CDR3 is CASSIGVGEQYF. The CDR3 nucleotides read TGTGCCAGTAGTATCGGTGTTGGCGAGCAGTACTTC.

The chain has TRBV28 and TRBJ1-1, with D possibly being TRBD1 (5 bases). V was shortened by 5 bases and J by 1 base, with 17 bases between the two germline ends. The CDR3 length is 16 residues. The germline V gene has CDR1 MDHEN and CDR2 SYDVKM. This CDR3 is CASSPRWKGQNTEAFF. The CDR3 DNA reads TGTGCCAGCAGTCCCCGCTGGAAGGGGCAGAACACTGAAGCTTTCTTT.

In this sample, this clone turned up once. The CDR3 DNA reads as TGTGCCAGCAGTTACACTGGGGGGATCACTGAAGCTTTCTTT. Its protein product is CASSYTGGITEAFF. This chain links TRBV6-5 with TRBJ1-1, with D possibly TRBD1 on 5 matching bases. This CDR3 is 14 amino acids long. CDR1 is MNHEY, CDR2 SVGAGI, per germline. Trimming cost V 2 bases and J 4 bases, with 11 bases left between them.

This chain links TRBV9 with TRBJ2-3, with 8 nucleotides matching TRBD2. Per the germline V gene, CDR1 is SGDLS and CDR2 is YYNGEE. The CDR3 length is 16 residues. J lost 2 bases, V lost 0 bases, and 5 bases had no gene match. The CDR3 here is CASSVDRGGSTDTQYF. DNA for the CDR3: TGTGCCAGCAGCGTAGATCGGGGGGGATCCACAGATACGCAGTATTTT.

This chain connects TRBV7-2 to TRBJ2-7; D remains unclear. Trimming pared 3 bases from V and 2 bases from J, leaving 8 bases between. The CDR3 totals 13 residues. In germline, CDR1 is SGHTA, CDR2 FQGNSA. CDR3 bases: TGTGCCAGCAGCTTGAGGAAAACCTACGAGCAGTACTTC. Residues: CASSLRKTYEQYF.

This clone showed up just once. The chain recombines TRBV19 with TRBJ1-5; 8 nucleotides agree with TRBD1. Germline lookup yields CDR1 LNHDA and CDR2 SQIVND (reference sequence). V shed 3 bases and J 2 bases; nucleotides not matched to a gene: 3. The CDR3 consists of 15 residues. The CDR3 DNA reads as TGTGCCAGTAGTATGCAGGACAGGGGCAATCAGCCCCAGCATTTT. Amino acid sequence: CASSMQDRGNQPQHF.